This T cell receptor beta chain was retrieved from a study of cytomegalovirus exposure and HLA in healthy donors (dated by TCRdb to 2016 to 2017). With regard to the full study: An earlier analysis of several hundred of the donors reported 276 Gb of sequence data and around 100 million unique TCR beta sequences obtained from roughly 170 million T cells. About 280 gigabases of sequencing data and 70 million to 100 million unique TCR sequences made up an early release that covered approximately 650 HLA-typed donors. The genetic ancestry cluster associated with self-reported Caucasian donors included around four fifths of the roughly 390 genotyped donors. The aim of the study was to test whether cataloging public T cell receptors could identify signatures of past pathogen exposure. The T cell repertoires of several hundred subjects were profiled by immunosequencing and related to cytomegalovirus serostatus. Along with the approximately 670-subject first cohort, a separate validation cohort of 120 different subjects was used. To predict cytomegalovirus infection status, the study brought together high-throughput TCR immunosequencing, statistical association of individual TCRs with disease status, and machine learning. To study patterns of TCR occurrence, a later analysis re-analyzed previously published TCR beta repertoires from 666 donors and added high-resolution HLA genotyping. Rather than using new phenotypic data, the later analysis identified candidate immune exposures from TCR beta sequences and from how often those sequences occurred across donors. An earlier analysis of around 580 of the donors used high-throughput TCR beta sequencing to judge whether each TCR beta V gene segment behaved as functional or pseudogenic. Alongside the repertoire data, information on donor age, sex, ethnicity and CMV serostatus was compiled. In a later genetic analysis, genome-wide SNP genotypes for about 55% of the 666 donors were used, and that subset was treated as a discovery cohort. All discovery cohort repertoires had been generated using a single sequencing platform. Class I and class II HLA loci were covered by the typing at four-digit resolution. Typing coverage varied by locus: roughly 629-630 donors for A, B, C, DRB1 and DQB1; more than 500 for DQA1; around 610 for DPA1; 450 to 480 for DPB1. Roughly 5 DR-DQ haplotypes were handled as single units for association and clustering, since linkage in the cohort was strong. Across around 400 genotyped donors of the cohort, an average of 235,054 unique TCR beta nucleotide sequences per donor were sequenced, and roughly 20% of those sequences were non-productive.

The investigation overall reported the following: In a later analysis, several top co-occurrence clusters were reported to appear linked to parvovirus B19, influenza, CMV and Epstein-Barr virus. The earlier analysis of 450 to 700 of the donors excluded 15 to 20 rarely observed V segments, including chromosome 9 orphons, because counts were too low. In both the original and validation cohorts, the classifier was reported to diagnose cytomegalovirus status with high specificity and sensitivity. According to the authors, the approach could potentially be generalized to other disease states and immunological phenotypes. In an earlier analysis of 450 to 750 of the donors, most TCR beta V segments appeared in productive rearrangements about 87% or about 30% of the time, broadly matching IMGT annotations. When HLA alleles, especially DR and DQ, strongly co-occurred, attributing TCR associations to individual alleles was difficult. In a later genetic analysis, fewer N-insertions in productive TCRs were reported among donors in an Asian-associated ancestry cluster than the roughly 700-donor mean. Correlated functional status among segregating V segments might reflect linkage disequilibrium, but an unknown experimental factor could not be ruled out. Most CMV-associated TCR beta chains appeared to be HLA-restricted in a later analysis, and the HLA associations seemed to be driven largely by CMV exposure. Only TCR beta chains were sequenced in this cohort, and the absence of alpha or paired-chain data limited detectable features. In vitro tests confirmed that a few of the cytomegalovirus-associated TCR beta chains recognize cytomegalovirus antigens. In the study, around 150 TCR beta chains were listed as associated with cytomegalovirus. Because HLA typing was unavailable for some donors at each locus, only the typed subset was used in association tests. A cluster of highly shared sequence variants was judged likely to represent a technical artifact of the sequencing pipeline. In a later analysis, the rate of TCR association differed among HLA loci, with DRB1 alleles having the most associated TCRs and HLA-C alleles having the fewest. Presence/absence analyses assumed roughly uniform sequencing depth across donors, an assumption that may not hold. A further reported finding was that TCR beta sequences accurately predicted the HLA-A and HLA-B alleles for most subjects in the first cohort. In a later analysis, HLA-associated TCR beta chains were found to be more clonally expanded and to have lower generation probabilities than equally common non-associated chains. V-gene and J-gene trimming of TCR beta chains was associated with a missense DCLRE1C variant in a later genetic analysis, and the association was replicated in an independent cohort. The only immune exposure information available for the cohort was CMV serostatus. In a later analysis, some 18,000 TCR beta sequences were associated with specific HLA alleles at a false discovery rate of 0.05. Because the 87-base-pair reads could not distinguish some IMGT-functional V segments, including TRBV6-2 and TRBV6-3, those segments were excluded. While some public TCRs were present in many individuals, most TCR sequences turned up only very rarely across donors.

V lost 6 bases and J lost 11 bases, and the count of bases not matched to a germline gene is 9. The germline V gene encodes CDR1 MDHEN and CDR2 SYDVKM. Including the terminal cysteine and phenylalanine, the CDR3 comprises 13 residues. Kept here is only the CDR3 DNA, which spans 39 bases and is read in frame from base 1. The cohort consisted of some 730 healthy bone marrow donors. All cohort members were sampled while nominally healthy, although unrecorded immune exposures were likely present. The donor tested CMV seronegative, placing the donor among the 350 or so seronegative members of the cohort. Every donor gave a peripheral blood sample, and the peripheral blood mononuclear cells from that sample were used for TCR beta sequencing. Genomic DNA was extracted from the blood cell samples with the Qiagen DNeasy Blood Extraction Kit. The receptor library was made with the immunoSEQ multiplex PCR assay. A mixture of 60 forward primers for TCR Vbeta segments and 13 reverse primers for TCR Jbeta segments was used in the multiplex PCR. The CDR3 region of rearranged TCR beta genes was amplified from genomic DNA by a multiplex PCR assay. Amplified TCR beta libraries were sequenced as 87-base-pair reads on the Illumina HiSeq System. On the authors' methods: A later analysis tallied approximately 87 million unique TCR beta chains across the 640 or so repertoires, and around 12 million of those chains were shared by two or more donors. Raw reads were error-corrected and collapsed into unique sequences with a nearest-neighbor algorithm that merged closely related sequences to remove PCR and sequencing errors. To assign V, D and J gene segments, CDR3 sequences were aligned to IMGT reference sequences. For a sequence to be retained, a match of at least six nucleotides to both a V gene segment and a J gene segment was required. Rearrangements were classified as productive when the CDR3 lacked stop codons and remained in frame with V and J, and all other rearrangements were classified as non-productive. CDR3 was defined according to IMGT convention as the region running from the second conserved V-encoded cysteine to the conserved J-encoded phenylalanine. The earlier analysis of 500 to 750 of the donors excluded any sequence lacking an unambiguous match to a single V gene segment. In an earlier analysis of a few hundred of the donors, V segments were called functional above 56.7% productive rearrangements and were called segregating when the between-donor standard deviation exceeded 5%. To diagnose cytomegalovirus status from the catalog of TCR beta chain sequences, a statistical classification framework was built. In a later analysis, TCR nucleotide sequences were compared against IMGT/GENE-DB human TR gene sequences so that V and J genes could be assigned. In a later analysis, CDR3 sequences and most-parsimonious VDJ recombination scenarios were assigned using the TCRdist pipeline. A later analysis defined each TCR beta chain by its CDR3 amino acid sequence plus V-gene family, and excluded reads lacking a unique V-gene family. To address suspected cross-contamination and a sequencing artifact, a later analysis removed roughly 640 highly shared, low-generation-probability nucleotide sequences. For each public chain, a later analysis derived a clonal expansion index from normalized ranks of inferred template counts within each repertoire. Generation probabilities in a later analysis came from a VDJ recombination model fitted to out-of-frame rearrangements, and those results were checked against IGoR. A later analysis scored TCR-TCR, TCR-HLA and TCR-CMV co-occurrence with hypergeometric tests, applying a repertoire-size bias correction to TCR pairs. In a later analysis, false discovery rates were estimated by permuting HLA or CMV assignments 20 times. In a later analysis, co-occurring TCRs were grouped with DBSCAN, and TCRdist sequence similarity was added when clustering was performed within HLA-allele-positive subsets. Co-occurrence clustering excluded repertoires with fewer than 30,000 or more than 120,000 public chains, plus five with anomalous nucleotide sharing. Not all clones reach the TCRdb copy of this immuneACCESS table, which keeps in-frame sequences only. Checked studies attribute under half of the gap to unresolved V genes and leave the rest unexplained. V, J and clone size are those of that table, while D and trimming were read from the DNA. This sample lists about 250,000 clones; approximately 70% were detected once. The top ten clonotypes cover about 2.1% of the sample.

As for this clone: This clone's antigen is unknown. Base-call qualities are not available, and no considerably larger clone is one nucleotide away.

The clonotype originates from a female donor in good health and CMV-seronegative. Sequencing input: PBMCs. This chain is built from TRBV28 and TRBJ1-1; 10 nucleotides in the junction match TRBD1. The CDR3 region has the sequence CASSRGGTGEAFF. The DNA reads as follows: TGTGCCAGCAGCCGCGGCGGGACAGGGGAGGCTTTCTTT.